Each of the 25 T cell receptor beta chains below was sequenced from the same sample in a study of siplizumab effects on memory and regulatory T cells. Method: immunoSEQ multiplex PCR; TCRdb's copy keeps in-frame clones and lacks some. The table shows around 110,000 clones, with about 94% occurring only once. The specimen sequenced was non-Treg CD4+ T cells sorted from blood. The receptors here all came from a human donor in good health.

This chain joins TRBV6-5 and TRBJ1-6; D is possibly TRBD1 (6 bases). The CDR3 has 15 residues. CDR1 and CDR2 (germline): MNHEY, SVGAGI. Trimming took 5 bases from V and 7 from J, leaving 15 bases between them. The CDR3 region has the DNA TGTGCCAGCAGTCGGGGGGCCAAGGGAAATTCACCCCTCCACTTT. It specifies CASSRGAKGNSPLHF.

This clone was picked up one time. The rearrangement links TRBV27 to TRBJ2-7; 13 bases map to TRBD2. CDR3 size: 15 residues. J was trimmed by 6 bases and V by 5 bases; bases with no gene match: 7. In germline, CDR1 is MNHEY, CDR2 SMNVEV (reference sequence). The CDR3 bases are TGTGCCAGCAGTCTAACGGGACTAGCGGGGTCCGAGCAGTACTTC. Translating gives CASSLTGLAGSEQYF.

This rearrangement joins TRBV4-1 to TRBJ1-1; D unresolved. V was pared by 2 bases and J by 7 bases, with 8 bases between. Germline V lookup: CDR1 MGHRA, CDR2 YSYEKL. CDR3 length: 12 residues. The CDR3 region has the DNA TGCGCCAGCAGCCAAATGGGCGTTGAAGCTTTCTTT. This gives the protein CASSQMGVEAFF.

The CDR3 nucleotides are TGTGCCAGCAGCGAAAGGTGGGACAGGGGTTACAATGAGCAGTTCTTC. Amino acids: CASSERWDRGYNEQFF. The genes are TRBV7-3 and TRBJ2-1; 10 nucleotides match TRBD1. The CDR3 length is 16 residues. The J segment lost 4 bases and the V segment lost 5 bases, leaving 8 bases of the junction unmatched. The germline V gene has CDR1 SGHTA and CDR2 FQGTGA. Looking up the rest from reference TRBV7-3 and TRBJ2-1 gives the full variable domain: GAGVSQTPSNKVTEKGKYVELRCDPISGHTALYWYRQSLGQGPEFLIYFQGTGAADDSGLPNDRFFAVRPEGSVSTLKIQRTERGDSAVYLCASSERWDRGYNEQFFGPGTRLTVL.

To note about this clone: Other DNA sequences of this sample code for an identical CDR3. The chain carries TRBV18 and TRBJ1-1; the D is unclear. The CDR3 covers 13 residues. The V end lost 3 bases, the J end lost 6 bases, and 11 bases lay between the germline ends. CDR1 KGHSH and CDR2 LQKENI come from the germline V gene. CDR3 sequence reads: CASSPSRESEAFF. In nucleotides, the CDR3 is TGTGCCAGCTCACCCTCCCGGGAGTCTGAAGCTTTCTTT.

The rearrangement links TRBV27 to TRBJ1-5; D not resolved. CDR1 is MNHEY, CDR2 SMNVEV, per germline (reference sequence). V was cut by 4 bases and J by 4 bases, with 14 bases left in between. The CDR3 contains 15 residues. The CDR3 DNA follows: TGTGCCAGCAGTTCTATAAACAAGCCAAATCAGCCCCAGCATTTT. Its protein product is CASSSINKPNQPQHF.

The chain joins TRBV29-1 to TRBJ2-5, with D uncertain. The germline V and J ends were trimmed by 6 bases and 5 bases, with 10 bases remaining between them. There are 11 residues in the CDR3. Per germline, CDR1 SQVTM and CDR2 ANQGSEA. DNA of the CDR3: TGCAGCGTAGGTGAAAGCGAGACCCAGTACTTC. It is translated as CSVGESETQYF.

In regard to this clone: In the same sample, other DNA sequences code for this CDR3. J is TRBJ2-5 and V is TRBV27, with D tentatively TRBD1 or TRBD2 (5 bases each). The germline CDR1 and CDR2 sequences are MNHEY and SMNVEV (reference sequence). This CDR3 is built from 12 residues. V dropped 6 bases and J dropped 1 base, with 6 bases sitting between them. As DNA, the CDR3 is TGTGCCAGCAGGGGGGTCCAAGAGACCCAGTACTTC. It codes for CASRGVQETQYF.

The chain joins TRBV11-3 to TRBJ2-7; no clear D gene. Between the trimmed V and J ends, which lost 5 bases and 6 bases, there was a span of 8 bases. The CDR3 runs to 11 residues. Germline CDR1 is SGHNT and CDR2 is YENEEA. The CDR3 region is CASSNGPEQYF. The CDR3 nucleotides are TGTGCCAGCAGCAACGGTCCCGAGCAGTACTTC.

The chain links TRBV6-1 to TRBJ2-7, with D perhaps matching TRBD1 or TRBD2 (6 bases each). The CDR3 totals 14 residues. V was cut by 4 bases and J by 6 bases, with 16 bases left in between. Germline V lookup: CDR1 MNHNS, CDR2 SASEGT. The CDR3 loop is CASSGPGADGEQYF. The CDR3, as DNA: TGTGCCAGCAGTGGGCCGGGGGCCGACGGCGAGCAGTACTTC.

The chain carries TRBV5-1 and TRBJ2-7; 7 bases fit TRBD1. The length of the CDR3 is 13 residues. The J segment lost 7 bases and the V segment lost 1 base, leaving 5 bases of the junction unmatched. Germline CDR1 is SGHRS and CDR2 is YFSETQ. The CDR3 region is CASSLSPGGEQYF. The CDR3, as DNA: TGCGCCAGCAGCTTGTCCCCAGGGGGTGAGCAGTACTTC.

This clone is a singleton in its sample. This CDR3 reads CAIRGTSDQETQYF. The CDR3 DNA sequence: TGTGCCATCAGGGGGACTAGCGACCAAGAGACCCAGTACTTC. The chain is built from TRBV10-3 and TRBJ2-5; TRBD2 aligns across 10 bases. CDR1 and CDR2 (germline): ENHRY, SYGVKD. This CDR3 contains 14 residues. Trimming at V came to 6 bases and at J to 0 bases, leaving 1 base not matched to a gene.

The rearrangement joins TRBV7-8 to TRBJ1-1; D gene unclear. In germline, CDR1 is SGHVS, CDR2 FQNEAQ. This CDR3 is built from 16 residues. The V end lost 8 bases, the J end lost 1 base, and 20 bases lay between the germline ends. CDR3 amino acids: CASAFTVTDPNTEAFF. CDR3 DNA sequence: TGTGCCAGCGCATTTACAGTAACAGACCCGAACACTGAAGCTTTCTTT.

The DNA for the CDR3 is TGTGCCAGTAGTATGCCGACAGGTTCGTTCGGCAATCAGCCCCAGCATTTT. Protein sequence: CASSMPTGSFGNQPQHF. This chain links TRBV19 with TRBJ1-5; perhaps TRBD1 as D (6 bases). With 3 bases removed from V and 2 bases from J, the gap between germline ends came to 17 bases. The germline gives CDR1 LNHDA, CDR2 SQIVND (reference sequence). The CDR3 is 17 amino acids.

CDR3: CASSLVGQKNTEAFF. CDR3 nucleotides: TGCGCCAGCAGCTTGGTCGGGCAGAAGAACACTGAAGCTTTCTTT. V is TRBV5-1 and J is TRBJ1-1, with D uncertain. CDR3 length: 15 residues. The germline V gene encodes CDR1 SGHRS and CDR2 YFSETQ. V was shortened by 0 bases and J by 1 base, with 10 bases between the two germline ends.

This chain joins TRBV19 and TRBJ2-4; D perhaps matches TRBD1 (5 bases). The germline CDR1 and CDR2 sequences are LNHDA and SQIVND (reference sequence). Between the trimmed V and J ends, which lost 6 bases and 8 bases, there was a span of 14 bases. The CDR3 covers 13 residues. CDR3 loop: CASSRDREDIQYF. The CDR3, as DNA: TGTGCCAGTAGCAGGGATCGAGAGGACATTCAGTACTTC.

The chain joins TRBV4-1 to TRBJ1-5; the D gene is possibly TRBD1 (5 bases). The CDR3 length is 13 residues. CDR1 and CDR2 (germline): MGHRA, YSYEKL. V lost 3 bases and J lost 7, with 10 bases in between. Written as DNA, the CDR3 is TGCGCCAGCAGCCAGGCCAGGGACCAGCCCCAGCATTTT. Protein sequence: CASSQARDQPQHF.

Notes on this clone: Different DNA sequences within this sample yield the same CDR3. This chain links TRBV6-5 with TRBJ1-1, with D possibly TRBD1 on 5 matching bases. Germline V CDR1 and CDR2: MNHEY, SVGAGI. The ends were cut back, 6 bases at V and 4 bases at J, with 12 bases in the middle. The CDR3 runs 13 residues. In nucleotides, the CDR3 is TGTGCCAGCAGCTATGACAGACTCACTGAAGCTTTCTTT. Residues: CASSYDRLTEAFF.

This chain connects TRBV11-2 to TRBJ1-1, with no clear D. The length of the CDR3 is 17 residues. Germline V gene data show CDR1 as SGHAT and CDR2 as FQNNGV. V gave up 4 bases and J gave up 3 bases, with 21 bases separating them. CDR3 sequence: CASSWRSSLGSHTEAFF. The DNA for the CDR3 is TGTGCCAGCAGCTGGCGGTCGAGTCTGGGCAGTCACACTGAAGCTTTCTTT.

The chain recombines TRBV19 with TRBJ2-2, with D perhaps matching TRBD2 (6 bases). The germline V and J ends were trimmed by 3 bases and 4 bases, with 6 bases remaining between them. CDR1 is LNHDA, CDR2 SQIVND, per germline (reference sequence). The CDR3 is 13 amino acids. The CDR3 loop reads CASSMGGTGELFF. CDR3 sequence (DNA): TGTGCCAGTAGTATGGGGGGCACCGGGGAGCTGTTTTTT.

The chain is built from TRBV11-2 and TRBJ2-1; weak D call: TRBD1 (6 bases). The CDR3 runs to 15 residues. The V gene lost 5 bases and the J gene lost 8 bases, with 19 bases spanning the gap. Germline V gene lookup returns CDR1 SGHAT and CDR2 FQNNGV. CDR3 sequence: CASSRGQRTSDEQFF. In DNA, the CDR3 is TGTGCCAGCAGCCGTGGACAGCGCACGTCCGATGAGCAGTTCTTC. The full variable domain, its missing parts supplied by reference TRBV11-2 and TRBJ2-1, is EAGVAQSPRYKIIEKRQSVAFWCNPISGHATLYWYQQILGQGPKLLIQFQNNGVVDDSQLPKDRFSAERLKGVDSTLKIQPAKLEDSAVYLCASSRGQRTSDEQFFGPGTRLTVL.

This chain connects TRBV19 to TRBJ1-5; D gene ambiguous. The CDR3 extends over 14 amino acids. The V gene lost 6 bases and the J gene lost 6 bases, with 15 bases spanning the gap. CDR1 and CDR2 (germline): LNHDA, SQIVND (reference sequence). CDR3 bases: TGTGCCAGTAGAAACCTCCCGGGCGGTCAGCCCCAGCATTTT. As protein: CASRNLPGGQPQHF.

The chain is built from TRBV6-5 and TRBJ2-7; TRBD1 agrees at 8 bases. The V segment lost 5 bases and the J segment 2 bases; nucleotides outside the gene matches: 8. Germline loops: CDR1 MNHEY, CDR2 SVGAGI. The CDR3 has 15 amino acids. CDR3 bases: TGTGCCAGCAGTAAGGACAGGGATGTTACCTACGAGCAGTACTTC. It is translated as CASSKDRDVTYEQYF.

This clone was found once. The chain joins TRBV7-9 to TRBJ1-5; D may be TRBD1 (6 bases). Germline values: CDR1 SEHNR, CDR2 FQNEAQ (reference sequence). The CDR3 covers 15 residues. Trimming took off 5 bases at V and 2 bases at J, with 13 bases between the two ends. This chain's CDR3 is CASSPRGGGNQPQHF. The CDR3, as DNA: TGTGCCAGCAGCCCGAGGGGGGGAGGCAATCAGCCCCAGCATTTT. Filled out from reference TRBV7-9 and TRBJ1-5, the complete variable domain reads DTGVSQNPRHKITKRGQNVTFRCDPISEHNRLYWYRQTLGQGPEFLTYFQNEAQLEKSRLLSDRFSAERPKGSFSTLEIQRTEQGDSAMYLCASSPRGGGNQPQHFGDGTRLSIL.

In regard to this clone: A junction boundary mismatches the germline segment, possibly from a read error. The V and J genes are TRBV7-7 and TRBJ2-3; 12 positions match TRBD2. Germline V gene sequence: CDR1 SSHAT, CDR2 FNYEAQ (reference sequence). There are 16 residues in the CDR3. Here the CDR3 DNA reads TGTGCTAGCAGCCTCCTAGCGGGAGGGCCTTCGGATACGCAGTATTTT. Translated, it gives CASSLLAGGPSDTQYF.